This is a list of T cell receptor beta chains from one sample in a study of blood T cell repertoires in COVID-19. Generated by immunoSEQ multiplex PCR, the TCRdb table keeps only in-frame clones and is missing some. The data hold approximately 270,000 clones, with 80% to 90% observed a single time. Sequencing used PBMCs or T cells enriched from blood (not recorded which). All receptors derive from a woman aged 45 to 65 who had recovered from COVID-19. Both conserved end residues are part of each CDR3. A D gene is named only where the DNA matches it firmly. The listing skips clone size in some rows; elsewhere it reads once, few, many or a size class.

j_call v_call clone_size d_call cdr3_aa cdr3_nt
TRBJ1-4 TRBV28 NA NA CASSPSPGLTNEKLFF TGTGCCAGCAGCCCATCCCCGGGACTGACTAATGAAAAACTGTTTTTT
TRBJ1-5 TRBV5-4 NA TRBD1 CASSQGGDNQPQHF TGTGCCAGCAGCCAGGGGGGCGACAATCAGCCCCAGCATTTT
TRBJ1-3 TRBV7-9 few TRBD1 CASSLRDSSGNTIYF TGTGCCAGCAGCCTCCGGGACAGCTCTGGAAACACCATATATTTT
TRBJ2-3 TRBV7-9 once TRBD2 CASSPKLAGVGTDTQYF TGTGCCAGCAGCCCAAAACTAGCGGGAGTTGGCACAGATACGCAGTATTTT
TRBJ2-1 TRBV5-5 once TRBD1 CASRTPGQGKYNEQFF TGTGCCAGCAGAACACCGGGACAGGGGAAATACAATGAGCAGTTCTTC
TRBJ1-5 TRBV6-6 NA NA CASSPTGMSNQPQHF TGTGCCAGCAGCCCGACTGGAATGTCCAATCAGCCCCAGCATTTT
TRBJ2-7 TRBV5-1 NA NA CASSAGLGTGLYEQYF TGCGCCAGCAGCGCAGGACTAGGGACAGGACTCTACGAGCAGTACTTC
TRBJ2-7 TRBV5-1 NA TRBD2 CASSFLAGRNYEQYF TGCGCCAGCAGCTTCTTAGCGGGACGAAACTACGAGCAGTACTTC
TRBJ2-1 TRBV27 NA NA CASSMGLGGVNEQFF TGTGCCAGCAGCATGGGGTTAGGCGGGGTGAATGAGCAGTTCTTC
TRBJ2-5 TRBV6-2/TRBV6-3 NA NA CASSYRGGETQYF TGTGCCAGCAGTTACAGGGGTGGGGAGACCCAGTACTTC
TRBJ2-2 TRBV5-4 NA NA CASSLDAQGGTGELFF TGTGCCAGCAGCTTGGATGCACAGGGCGGAACCGGGGAGCTGTTTTTT
TRBJ2-1 TRBV27 NA TRBD1 CASSFFRGPGTGANEQFF TGTGCCAGCAGTTTCTTTAGGGGCCCCGGGACAGGGGCCAATGAGCAGTTCTTC
TRBJ1-4 TRBV25-1 NA TRBD1 CASRGTGHEKLFF TGTGCCAGCAGAGGGACAGGGCATGAAAAACTGTTTTTT
TRBJ2-1 TRBV28 NA TRBD2 CASSQSGSVYNEQFF TGTGCCAGCAGTCAGAGCGGGAGTGTCTACAATGAGCAGTTCTTC
TRBJ1-1 TRBV7-6 NA NA CASSLGQNTEAFF TGTGCCAGCAGCTTAGGGCAGAACACTGAAGCTTTCTTT
TRBJ2-7 TRBV28 NA NA CASSLPEIRVVYEQYF TGTGCCAGCAGTTTACCTGAGATTCGGGTGGTTTACGAGCAGTACTTC
TRBJ1-4 TRBV11-2 NA NA CASSMWEEKLFF TGTGCCAGCTCGATGTGGGAGGAAAAACTGTTTTTT
TRBJ2-7 TRBV9 NA TRBD2 CASSVGSGGPNLAEQYF TGTGCCAGCAGCGTAGGGAGCGGGGGCCCCAACTTGGCCGAGCAGTACTTC
TRBJ2-3 TRBV19 NA NA CASSQGRTDTQYF TGTGCCAGTTCACAGGGGAGGACAGATACGCAGTATTTT
TRBJ1-1 TRBV12-3/TRBV12-4 NA NA CASIGRGNTEAFF TGTGCCAGCATAGGTCGGGGGAACACTGAAGCTTTCTTT
TRBJ2-1 TRBV5-8 once NA CTSRKLAAPYNEQFF TGTACCTCTAGGAAGTTGGCCGCCCCCTACAATGAGCAGTTCTTC
TRBJ2-6 TRBV9 NA NA CASSATRGANVLTF TGTGCCAGCAGCGCTACGAGGGGGGCCAACGTCCTGACTTTC
TRBJ2-5 TRBV5-1 NA TRBD2 CASRLISGSQETQYF TGCGCCAGCAGGCTGATTAGCGGGAGCCAAGAGACCCAGTACTTC
TRBJ2-1 TRBV28 NA TRBD2 CASSLVLTSGRAGEQFF TGTGCCAGCAGTTTAGTCCTCACTAGCGGGAGGGCCGGTGAGCAGTTCTTC
TRBJ1-3 TRBV27 NA TRBD1 CASSQGTGGRINSGNTIYF TGTGCCAGCAGTCAGGGGACAGGGGGCCGTATTAACTCTGGAAACACCATATATTTT
TRBJ1-5 TRBV28 few NA CASSLLPGSNQPQHF TGTGCCAGCAGTTTATTACCAGGGAGCAATCAGCCCCAGCATTTT
TRBJ2-1 TRBV5-1 once NA CASSLASPGNEQFF TGCGCCAGCAGCTTGGCTAGCCCTGGAAATGAGCAGTTCTTC
TRBJ1-1 TRBV3-1/TRBV3-2 once NA CASSQVTLGSTEAFF TGTGCCAGCAGCCAAGTCACGTTGGGGAGCACTGAAGCTTTCTTT
TRBJ1-4 TRBV6-5 NA NA CASSFRRATNEKLFF TGTGCCAGCAGTTTCCGACGGGCAACTAATGAAAAACTGTTTTTT
TRBJ1-5 TRBV4-2 few NA CASSQEGRDNQPQHF TGTGCCAGCAGCCAAGAAGGGAGGGACAATCAGCCCCAGCATTTT
TRBJ1-1 TRBV18 NA NA CASSLLLGGGTEAFF TGTGCCAGCTCACTCCTACTAGGCGGCGGCACTGAAGCTTTCTTT
TRBJ2-1 TRBV23-1 NA NA CASSPSSGKGEEQFF TGCGCCAGCAGTCCATCCAGCGGGAAGGGGGAGGAGCAGTTCTTC
TRBJ2-3 TRBV10-2 NA NA CASSDLTGGDTQYF TGCGCCAGCAGTGACTTGACAGGTGGCGATACGCAGTATTTT
TRBJ2-2 TRBV6-6 few TRBD2 CASSPQSSFLAEHTGELFF TGTGCCAGCAGTCCCCAGTCGTCTTTCCTAGCGGAACACACCGGGGAGCTGTTTTTT
TRBJ1-2 TRBV6-1 NA NA CASSEAGDGYTF TGTGCCAGCAGTGAAGCAGGGGATGGCTACACCTTC
TRBJ2-5 TRBV11-2 NA TRBD2 CASSSTPRLAGETQYF TGTGCCAGCAGCTCCACTCCTCGACTAGCGGGAGAGACCCAGTACTTC
TRBJ1-5 TRBV6-5 NA TRBD1 CASSLGTAAVGTQHF TGTGCCAGCAGTCTAGGGACAGCCGCCGTCGGGACCCAGCATTTT
TRBJ2-2 TRBV3-1/TRBV3-2 NA NA CASSLRGGRANTGELFF TGTGCCAGCAGCCTCAGGGGCGGCAGAGCGAACACCGGGGAGCTGTTTTTT
TRBJ1-3 TRBV10-3 NA NA CAISESGQGSLGVYRSPGNTIYF TGTGCCATCAGTGAGTCGGGCCAGGGGAGCCTGGGAGTATATCGAAGCCCGGGAAACACCATATATTTT
TRBJ2-7 TRBV29-1 once NA CSVRVTGTRSSYEQYF TGCAGCGTGCGAGTTACAGGGACCAGGAGCTCCTACGAGCAGTACTTC
TRBJ1-2 TRBV10-3 NA NA CAISDSTGVNYGYTF TGTGCCATCAGTGATTCGACAGGTGTTAACTATGGCTACACCTTC
TRBJ2-7 TRBV2 NA TRBD2 CASSHTGTSGKYEQYF TGTGCCAGCAGCCACACCGGGACTAGCGGGAAATACGAGCAGTACTTC
TRBJ1-2 TRBV28 NA TRBD1 CASSLTQGGSFGYTF TGTGCCAGCAGTTTAACCCAGGGGGGTAGTTTTGGCTACACCTTC